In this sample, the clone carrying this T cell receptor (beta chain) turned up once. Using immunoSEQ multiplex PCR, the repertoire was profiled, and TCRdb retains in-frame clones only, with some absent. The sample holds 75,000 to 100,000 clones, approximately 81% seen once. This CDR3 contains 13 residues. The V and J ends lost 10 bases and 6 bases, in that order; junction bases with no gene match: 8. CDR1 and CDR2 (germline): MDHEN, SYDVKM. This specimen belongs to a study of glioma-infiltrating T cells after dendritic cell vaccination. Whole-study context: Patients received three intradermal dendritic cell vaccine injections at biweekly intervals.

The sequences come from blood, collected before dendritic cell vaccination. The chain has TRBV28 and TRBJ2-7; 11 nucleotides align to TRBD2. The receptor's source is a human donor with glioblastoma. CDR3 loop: CATNSGRGLEQYF. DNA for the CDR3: TGTGCCACCAATAGCGGGAGGGGTCTCGAGCAGTACTTC.